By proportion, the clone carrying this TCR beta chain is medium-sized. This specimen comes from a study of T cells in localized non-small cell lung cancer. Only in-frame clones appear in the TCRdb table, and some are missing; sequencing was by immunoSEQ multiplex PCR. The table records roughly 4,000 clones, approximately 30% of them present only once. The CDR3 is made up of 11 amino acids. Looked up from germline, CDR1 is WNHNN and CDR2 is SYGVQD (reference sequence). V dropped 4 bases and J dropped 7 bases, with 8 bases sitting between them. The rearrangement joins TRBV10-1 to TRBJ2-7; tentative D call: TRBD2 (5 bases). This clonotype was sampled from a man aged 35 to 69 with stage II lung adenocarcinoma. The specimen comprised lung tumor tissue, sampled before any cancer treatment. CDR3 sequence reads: CASSGGGEQYF. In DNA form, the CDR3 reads TGCGCCAGCAGTGGAGGAGGAGAGCAGTACTTC.